These T cell receptor beta chains were read from a single sample in a study of T cell responses to AZD1222 COVID-19 vaccine. Some clones are missing from TCRdb's copy, which holds only in-frame ones; the method was immunoSEQ multiplex PCR. The table shows more than 75,000 clones, with 75% to 90% occurring only once. The input for sequencing was peripheral blood, taken on day 0 of AZD1222 vaccination. The receptors originated from an adult in good health. CDR3s include the opening cysteine and the closing phenylalanine or tryptophan.

j_call	v_call	cdr3_aa
TRBJ1-6	TRBV18	CASSPLDRGSSYNSPLHF
TRBJ1-4	TRBV28	CASSNGQEAEKLFF
TRBJ1-1	TRBV7-9	CASSLVWGTEAFF
TRBJ1-5	TRBV28	CASSVTGPRHF
TRBJ1-4	TRBV7-6	CASSPVPQEKLFF
TRBJ2-2	TRBV30	CAWKLSGRGATGELFF
TRBJ2-7	TRBV12-2	CASRFRLTSGRRYEQYF
TRBJ1-5	TRBV5-4	CASSLDGYSNQPQHF
TRBJ2-1	TRBV24-1	CATSDESSGSRDEQFF
TRBJ2-7	TRBV6-6	CASSSPGLVSYEQYF
TRBJ2-5	TRBV6-5	CASSLAGGGETQYF
TRBJ1-5	TRBV6-2/TRBV6-3	CASSYTGRQPQHF
TRBJ1-3	TRBV7-8	CASSLEARQGNTIYF
TRBJ1-1	TRBV6-5	CASSYRFAGVGTEAFF
TRBJ1-1	TRBV5-4	CASSLVDTEAFF
TRBJ2-3	TRBV7-3	CASSRDRGSADTQYF
TRBJ1-2	TRBV6-5	CASSYTSPIGGYTF
TRBJ2-1	TRBV9	CASSVDPTSGYNEQFF
TRBJ2-7	TRBV6-6	CASTQGYEQYF
TRBJ2-2	TRBV5-6	CASSPLGAHTGELFF
TRBJ2-3	TRBV6-2/TRBV6-3	CASSYSGQFTDTQYF
TRBJ2-5	TRBV10-3	CAISELDPSLQFQETQYF
TRBJ2-5	TRBV6-5	CASQGAGETQYF
TRBJ2-3	TRBV29-1	CSVDSTDTQYF
TRBJ2-7	TRBV7-9	CASRVAGGFYEQYF
TRBJ2-7	TRBV28	CASSLDGSGNEQYF
TRBJ1-1	TRBV18	CASSPLSQESNTEAFF